The 21 T cell receptor beta chains reported below all come from one sample, sequenced in a study of T cell clonality in common variable immunodeficiency. Study-wide results and caveats: Reportedly, TCR beta sequences from common variable immunodeficiency showed fewer deletions and N-nucleotide insertions.

Sequenced by immunoSEQ multiplex PCR; TCRdb stores in-frame clones only, minus some. The sample contains roughly 34,000 clones, none of them singletons. The antigens of these receptors remain unknown. Sequenced sample: peripheral blood mononuclear cells. The receptor source for this set is a human donor with common variable immunodeficiency.

Judged by abundance, this clone is medium-sized. The CDR3 end is not reached by the read, which stops 3 residues before it; the germline J gene fills it in. The chain combines TRBV20-1 with TRBJ1-2; tentatively, D is TRBD1 (6 bases). Deletions cut 2 bases from V and 3 bases from J, with 13 bases between. Per the germline V gene, CDR1 is DFQATT and CDR2 is SNEGSKA (reference sequence). The CDR3 length is 14 residues. The part of the CDR3 DNA that was read is TGCAGTGCTAGATGGGACACGCGGGACTATGGC. Protein product: CSARWDTRDYG. The entire CDR3 protein is CSARWDTRDYGYTF.

The table lists this clone with a few counts. The read ends 3 residues early relative to the CDR3; the germline J gene fills the gap. The chain joins TRBV7-3 to TRBJ2-7, with 7 bases aligning to TRBD1. V lost 3 bases to trimming and J lost 6 bases; unmatched junction nucleotides: 2. The germline gives CDR1 SGHTA, CDR2 FQGTGA. The CDR3 spans 12 residues. Here the CDR3 reads CASSFTGAEQYF. CDR3 DNA, as far as it was read: TGTGCCAGCAGCTTCACAGGGGCCGAG. Drawing the rest from reference TRBV7-3 and TRBJ2-7, the complete variable domain is GAGVSQTPSNKVTEKGKYVELRCDPISGHTALYWYRQSLGQGPEFLIYFQGTGAADDSGLPNDRFFAVRPEGSVSTLKIQRTERGDSAVYLCASSFTGAEQYFGPGTRLTVT.

This clone was counted at least ten times. The read comes to an end 3 residues before the CDR3 does, leaving the germline J gene to fill in the end. The V and J genes are TRBV7-9 and TRBJ2-3; D unclear. CDR1 is SEHNR, CDR2 FQNEAQ, per germline (reference sequence). CDR3 length equals 11 residues. Trimming removed 6 bases from V and 5 bases from J, with 6 bases in between. The part of the CDR3 DNA that was read is TGTGCCAGCAGTTCCAAAGATACG. Translated, it gives CASSSKDT. The CDR3, in full, reads CASSSKDTQYF.

This clone was recorded many times. The DNA ends 3 residues before the CDR3 does, and the rest of the CDR3 is filled in from the germline J gene. The chain has TRBV7-3 and TRBJ2-3, with D perhaps matching TRBD1 (6 bases). Trimming cost V 2 bases and J 3 bases, with 6 bases left between them. CDR1 and CDR2 from the germline V gene are SGHTA and FQGTGA. The length of the CDR3 is 13 residues. The DNA read from the CDR3 is TGTGCCAGCAGCTTACAGGGGACAGATACG. It translates to CASSLQGTDT. The entire CDR3 protein reads CASSLQGTDTQYF. Complete variable domain (other parts from reference TRBV7-3 and TRBJ2-3): GAGVSQTPSNKVTEKGKYVELRCDPISGHTALYWYRQSLGQGPEFLIYFQGTGAADDSGLPNDRFFAVRPEGSVSTLKIQRTERGDSAVYLCASSLQGTDTQYFGPGTRLTVL.

This clone was found a few times. The CDR3 end falls 3 residues outside the read, so it is completed with the germline J gene. V usage is TRBV5-1 and J usage is TRBJ2-2; 7 positions match TRBD2. The V segment lost 7 bases and the J segment 0 bases; nucleotides outside the gene matches: 3. Germline V gives CDR1 SGHRS, CDR2 YFSETQ. The CDR3 runs to 14 residues. CDR3 amino acids: CASSRGANTGELFF. The CDR3 bases that were read are TGCGCCAGCTCCCGGGGGGCGAACACCGGGGAG.

This clone was found a few times. Partial CDR3 DNA: TGTGCCAGCAGCTCAAGCGTGGCGGACGAG. This sequence encodes CASSSSVADE. The CDR3 in its entirety is CASSSSVADEQYF. The J gene is TRBJ2-7, the V gene TRBV11-2; no clear D. The read comes to an end 3 residues before the CDR3 does, leaving the germline J gene to fill in the end. V gave up 4 bases and J gave up 5 bases, with 12 bases separating them. The CDR3 consists of 13 residues. Germline CDR1 and CDR2: SGHAT and FQNNGV.

This clone came up many times. The read is 3 residues too short to cover the CDR3 end, so that end is filled in from the germline J gene. The chain is built from TRBV7-9 and TRBJ2-5; TRBD2 matches at 7 bases. The germline V gene has CDR1 SEHNR and CDR2 FQNEAQ (reference sequence). The CDR3 runs to 14 residues. The sequenced CDR3 bases are TGTGCCAGCAGCTACCCGGGACTAATTCAAACC. Translated, it gives CASSYPGLIQT. The CDR3 in full is CASSYPGLIQTQYF. Full variable domain (missing parts from reference TRBV7-9 and TRBJ2-5): DTGVSQNPRHKITKRGQNVTFRCDPISEHNRLYWYRQTLGQGPEFLTYFQNEAQLEKSRLLSDRFSAERPKGSFSTLEIQRTEQGDSAMYLCASSYPGLIQTQYFGPGTRLLVL.

To note about this clone: The sequenced fragment ends 3 residues before the CDR3 boundary, so the rest is inferred from the germline J gene. The V and J genes are TRBV7-3 and TRBJ1-1; 11 bases align to TRBD1. Germline trimming cut 5 bases from V and 3 bases from J; bases unmatched to any gene: 5. The CDR3 loop spans 15 amino acids. Germline lookup yields CDR1 SGHTA and CDR2 FQGTGA. The part of the CDR3 DNA that was read is TGTGCCAGCAGCCCGGACAGGGGGCGCCACACTGAA. Residues: CASSPDRGRHTE. The whole CDR3 region reads CASSPDRGRHTEAFF. Based on the CDR3 plus reference TRBV7-3 and TRBJ1-1, the full variable domain is GAGVSQTPSNKVTEKGKYVELRCDPISGHTALYWYRQSLGQGPEFLIYFQGTGAADDSGLPNDRFFAVRPEGSVSTLKIQRTERGDSAVYLCASSPDRGRHTEAFFGQGTRLTVV.

Regarding this clone: The read ends 3 residues before the CDR3 terminus; that terminus is restored from the germline J gene. The rearrangement uses TRBV5-7 and TRBJ1-4; the match to TRBD1 covers 9 bases. TRBV5-7 is an ORF; its function is uncertain. This CDR3 region has 14 residues. The V gene end was trimmed by 4 bases and the J gene end by 5 bases; junction bases not matched to a gene: 3. The CDR3 DNA, read in part, is TGTGCCAGCAGCCGGGACAGGGCGAATGAAAAA. Amino acids: CASSRDRANEK. The complete CDR3 protein is CASSRDRANEKLFF.

The table lists this clone with many counts. From the germline J gene comes the end of the CDR3, since the read stops 3 residues before it. The rearrangement joins TRBV29-1 to TRBJ1-3; D remains ambiguous. The length of the CDR3 is 15 residues. The germline CDR1 and CDR2 sequences are SQVTM and ANQGSEA. The V gene lost 7 bases and the J gene lost 0 bases, with 16 bases spanning the gap. CDR3 sequence reads: CSANHRGLSGNTIYF. The CDR3 bases that were read are TGCAGCGCTAACCACCGTGGACTCTCTGGAAACACC.

This clone was counted only a few times. The read is 3 residues too short to cover the CDR3 end, so that end is filled in from the germline J gene. The chain has TRBV11-1 and TRBJ1-3; D ambiguous. V lost 7 bases to trimming and J lost 4 bases, with 5 bases between them. The CDR3 has 11 amino acids. Germline V gene sequence: CDR1 SGHAT, CDR2 FQDESV (reference sequence). CDR3 loop: CASIRGNTIYF. The covered CDR3 bases are TGTGCCAGCATAAGGGGAAACACC.

This clone was found a few times. The CDR3 goes on 3 residues after the read ends, and that part is filled in from the germline J gene. V usage is TRBV2 and J usage is TRBJ2-2; D not resolved. The CDR3 spans 14 residues. The V gene's germline CDR1 is SNHLY and CDR2 FYNNEI. V lost 6 bases and J lost 4, with 12 bases in between. CDR3 amino acids: CASSISTVTGELFF. CDR3 DNA (partial): TGTGCCAGCAGCATCTCTACAGTCACCGGGGAG.

This clone was counted at least ten times. Read sequence stops 3 residues before the CDR3 end, and the germline J gene provides the missing end. The chain links TRBV18 to TRBJ2-5; 8 positions agree with TRBD1. Germline lookup yields CDR1 KGHSH and CDR2 LQKENI. The CDR3 is 15 amino acids. V gave up 1 base and J gave up 5 bases; unmatched junction bases: 6. CDR3 loop: CASSPLDRASETQYF. The sequenced part of the CDR3 DNA is TGTGCCAGCTCACCACTGGACAGGGCTTCCGAGACC.

This clone was counted ten times or more. The missing CDR3 end, 3 residues past where the read stops, is filled in from the germline J gene. The gene calls are TRBV12-3 or TRBV12-4 and TRBJ1-4; 11 bases fit TRBD1. After removal of 5 bases from V and 7 bases from J, the junction contained 3 bases not matched to a gene. This CDR3 is built from 14 residues. CDR3: CASSGQGAGEKLFF. CDR3 DNA, as far as it was read: TGTGCCAGCAGTGGACAGGGGGCCGGTGAAAAA.

This clone was counted at least ten times. The CDR3 is cut off 3 residues early in the read; its end comes from the germline J gene. This chain joins TRBV11-2 and TRBJ1-5; D is uncertain. V lost 1 base and J 5 bases, leaving 6 bases between the germline ends. From germline, CDR1 is SGHAT and CDR2 FQNNGV. The CDR3 contains 13 residues. The CDR3 bases that were read are TGTGCCAGCAGCTTAGGTCCTGATCAGCCC. Translation: CASSLGPDQP. The CDR3, in full, reads CASSLGPDQPQHF.

A remark on this clone: The missing CDR3 end, 3 residues past where the read stops, is filled in from the germline J gene. The rearrangement links TRBV6-1 to TRBJ2-1, with 11 bases aligning to TRBD2. With 2 bases clipped from V and 8 bases from J, the junction kept 5 bases outside the gene matches. Germline V gene data show CDR1 as MNHNS and CDR2 as SASEGT. The CDR3 is made up of 15 amino acids. The CDR3 bases that were read are TGTGCCAGCAGTGAAAGACTAGCGGGAAATGATGAG. Translating gives CASSERLAGNDE. The complete CDR3 reads CASSERLAGNDEQFF.

In the case of this clone: The read comes to an end 3 residues before the CDR3 does, leaving the germline J gene to fill in the end. The V call is TRBV7-2, the J call TRBJ1-4; D might be TRBD1 (6 bases). Germline V CDR1 and CDR2: SGHTA, FQGNSA. The length of the CDR3 is 13 residues. V lost 3 bases and J 8 bases, leaving 10 bases between the germline ends. The CDR3 here is CASSLGRGEKLFF. CDR3 DNA, as far as it was read: TGTGCCAGCAGCTTGGGCAGGGGCGAAAAA.

This clone has only a few counts. The sequence runs out 3 residues before the end of the CDR3; the remainder is reconstructed from the germline J gene. This chain joins TRBV7-6 and TRBJ2-5, with 7 bases aligning to TRBD1. This CDR3 comprises 15 residues. Trimming at V came to 1 base and at J to 4 bases, leaving 6 bases not matched to a gene. Germline loops: CDR1 SGHVS, CDR2 FNYEAQ. The CDR3 sequence is CASSLVGEGAETQYF. The CDR3 bases that were read are TGTGCCAGCAGCTTAGTGGGTGAGGGGGCAGAGACC.

This clone was observed many times. The read is 3 residues too short to cover the CDR3 end, so that end is filled in from the germline J gene. V and J are TRBV7-2 and TRBJ1-2; D may be TRBD1 (6 bases). This CDR3 has 14 residues. Trimming stripped 5 bases from V and 4 bases from J, with 14 bases between. Germline-derived CDR1 and CDR2 are SGHTA and FQGNSA. CDR3 protein: CASSPWDTGYGYTF. The DNA read from the CDR3 is TGTGCCAGCAGCCCTTGGGACACGGGCTATGGC.

This clone has just a few counts. Compared with germline, one end of the junction differs, possibly owing to a read error. CDR3 bases read: TGTGCCAGCAGTGACTCGTGGAAGCGTCCCCTCGATGGC. Translation: CASSDSWKRPLDG. The full CDR3 sequence reads CASSDSWKRPLDGYTF. This chain links TRBV6-2 or TRBV6-3 with TRBJ1-2; D is uncertain. The missing CDR3 end, 3 residues past where the read stops, is filled in from the germline J gene. This CDR3 region has 16 residues. Germline CDR1 reads MNHEY; CDR2 reads SVGEGT.

This clone has a handful of counts. Read sequence stops 3 residues before the CDR3 end, and the germline J gene provides the missing end. This chain joins TRBV6-2 or TRBV6-3 and TRBJ2-5; a possible D gene is TRBD2 (6 bases). V gave up 3 bases and J gave up 4 bases, with 18 bases separating them. Germline CDR1 is MNHEY and CDR2 is SVGEGT. This CDR3 is built from 16 residues. CDR3 bases read: TGTGCCAGCAGTTATGGGGGGAGAGGAGCCGGAGAGACC. Translated: CASSYGGRGAGET. The CDR3, in full, reads CASSYGGRGAGETQYF.